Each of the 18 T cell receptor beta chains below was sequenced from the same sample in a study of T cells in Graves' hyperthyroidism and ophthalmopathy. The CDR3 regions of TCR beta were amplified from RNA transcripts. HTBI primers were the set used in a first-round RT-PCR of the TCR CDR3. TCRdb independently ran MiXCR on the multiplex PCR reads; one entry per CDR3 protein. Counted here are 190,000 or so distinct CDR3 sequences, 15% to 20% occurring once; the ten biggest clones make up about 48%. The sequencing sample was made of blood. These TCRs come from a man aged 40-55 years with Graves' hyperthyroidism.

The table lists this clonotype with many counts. CDR3 residues: CASSLGQGPSYEQYF. The CDR3 DNA sequence: TGTGCCAGCAGCTTGGGACAGGGACCTTCCTACGAGCAGTACTTC. The J gene is TRBJ2-7, the V gene TRBV7-2, with 9 bases that match TRBD1. The V segment lost 3 bases and the J segment 1 base; nucleotides outside the gene matches: 4. Germline V lookup: CDR1 SGHTA, CDR2 FQGNSA. The CDR3 covers 15 residues.

CDR3 coding DNA: TGTGCCAGCACCCTAGGAGCGGGGGGTAGGAATGAGCAGTTCTTC. The encoded protein is CASTLGAGGRNEQFF. The rearrangement uses TRBV12-3 or TRBV12-4 and TRBJ2-1, with 9 nucleotides matching TRBD2. V shed 7 bases and J 7 bases; nucleotides not matched to a gene: 11. There are 15 residues in the CDR3.

The CDR3 coding sequence is TGCAGTGCTAGCCTAGGACTAGCGGGACTTTATGAGACCCAGTACTTC. Protein sequence: CSASLGLAGLYETQYF. The chain uses TRBV20-1 and TRBJ2-5; 12 nucleotides match TRBD2. V trimming: 3 bases; J trimming: 5 bases; junction bases outside the gene matches: 10. This CDR3 region has 16 residues. The V gene's germline CDR1 is DFQATT and CDR2 SNEGSKA (reference sequence).

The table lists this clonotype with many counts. Written as DNA, the CDR3 is TGTGCCAGCAGTTTCGAATGGACGGATTCCTACGAGCAGTACTTC. It is translated as CASSFEWTDSYEQYF. The J gene is TRBJ2-7, the V gene TRBV6-1; no reliable D call. With 5 bases removed from V and 1 base from J, the gap between germline ends came to 15 bases. CDR3 length: 15 residues. CDR1 and CDR2 (germline): MNHNS, SASEGT.

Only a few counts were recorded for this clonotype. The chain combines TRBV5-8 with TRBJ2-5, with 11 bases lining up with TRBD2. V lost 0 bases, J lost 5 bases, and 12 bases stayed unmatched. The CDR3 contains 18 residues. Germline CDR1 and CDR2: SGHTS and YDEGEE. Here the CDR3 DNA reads TGTGCCAGCAGCTTGGTTACGGGCCTAGCGGGGGGCAGGGAGACCCAGTACTTC. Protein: CASSLVTGLAGGRETQYF. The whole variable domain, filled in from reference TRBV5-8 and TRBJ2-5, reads EAGVTQSPTHLIKTRGQQATLRCSPISGHTSVYWYQQALGLGLQFLLWYDEGEERNRGNFPPRFSGRQFPNYSSELNVNALELEDSALYLCASSLVTGLAGGRETQYFGPGTRLLVL.

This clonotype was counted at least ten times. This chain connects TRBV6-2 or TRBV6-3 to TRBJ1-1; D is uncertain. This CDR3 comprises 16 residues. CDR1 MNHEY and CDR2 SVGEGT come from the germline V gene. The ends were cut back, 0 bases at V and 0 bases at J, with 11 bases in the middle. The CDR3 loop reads CASSYSANSMNTEAFF. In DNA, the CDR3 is TGTGCCAGCAGTTACTCTGCCAACTCCATGAACACTGAAGCTTTCTTT.

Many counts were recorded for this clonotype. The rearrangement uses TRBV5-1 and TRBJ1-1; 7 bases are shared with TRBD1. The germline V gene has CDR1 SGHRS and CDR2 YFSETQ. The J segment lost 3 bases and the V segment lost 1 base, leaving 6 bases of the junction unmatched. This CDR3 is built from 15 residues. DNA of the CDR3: TGCGCCAGCAGCTTGATGACCCAGGGGGACACTGAAGCTTTCTTT. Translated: CASSLMTQGDTEAFF.

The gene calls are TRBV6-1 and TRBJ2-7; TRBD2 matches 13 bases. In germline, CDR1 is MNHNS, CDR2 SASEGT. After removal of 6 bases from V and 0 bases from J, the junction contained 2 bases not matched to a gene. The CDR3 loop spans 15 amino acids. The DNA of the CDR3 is TGTGCCAGCAGAGGACTAGCGGGGGCCTCCTACGAGCAGTACTTC. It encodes CASRGLAGASYEQYF.

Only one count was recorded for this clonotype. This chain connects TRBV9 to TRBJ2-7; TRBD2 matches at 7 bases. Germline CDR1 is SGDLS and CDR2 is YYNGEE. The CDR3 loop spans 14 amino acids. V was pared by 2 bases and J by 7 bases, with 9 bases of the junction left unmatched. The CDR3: CASSVGGGAGEQYF. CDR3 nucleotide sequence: TGTGCCAGCAGCGTCGGCGGGGGTGCGGGGGAGCAGTACTTC. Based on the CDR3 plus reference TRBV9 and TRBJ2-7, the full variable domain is DSGVTQTPKHLITATGQRVTLRCSPRSGDLSVYWYQQSLDQGLQFLIQYYNGEERAKGNILERFSAQQFPDLHSELNLSSLELGDSALYFCASSVGGGAGEQYFGPGTRLTVT.

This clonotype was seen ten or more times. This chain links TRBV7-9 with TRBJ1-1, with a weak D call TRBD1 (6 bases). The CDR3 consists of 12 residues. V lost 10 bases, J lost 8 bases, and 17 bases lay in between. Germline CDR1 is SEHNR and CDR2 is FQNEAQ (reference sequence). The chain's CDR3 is CATIGGRREAFF. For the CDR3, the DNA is TGTGCCACCATAGGGGGAAGGAGAGAAGCTTTCTTT.

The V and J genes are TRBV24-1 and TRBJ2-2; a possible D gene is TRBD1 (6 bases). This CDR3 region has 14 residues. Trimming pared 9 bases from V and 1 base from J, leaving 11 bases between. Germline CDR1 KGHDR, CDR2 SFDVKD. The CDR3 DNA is TGTGCCACCGAGGGACATCTGAACACCGGGGAGCTGTTTTTT. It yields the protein CATEGHLNTGELFF.

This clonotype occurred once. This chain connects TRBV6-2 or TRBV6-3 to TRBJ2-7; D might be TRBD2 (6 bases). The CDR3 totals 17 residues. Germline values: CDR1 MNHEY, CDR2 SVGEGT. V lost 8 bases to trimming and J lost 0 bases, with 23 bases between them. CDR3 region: CASAGFAAGRGSYEQYF. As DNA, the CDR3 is TGTGCCAGCGCTGGATTCGCCGCGGGGCGGGGCTCCTACGAGCAGTACTTC.

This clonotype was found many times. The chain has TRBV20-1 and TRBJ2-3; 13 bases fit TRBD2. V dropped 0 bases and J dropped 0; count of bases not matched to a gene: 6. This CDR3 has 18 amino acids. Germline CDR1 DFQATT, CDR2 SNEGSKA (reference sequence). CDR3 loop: CSARDRTSGGGSTDTQYF. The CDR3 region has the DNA TGCAGTGCTAGAGATCGGACTAGCGGGGGTGGAAGCACAGATACGCAGTATTTT.

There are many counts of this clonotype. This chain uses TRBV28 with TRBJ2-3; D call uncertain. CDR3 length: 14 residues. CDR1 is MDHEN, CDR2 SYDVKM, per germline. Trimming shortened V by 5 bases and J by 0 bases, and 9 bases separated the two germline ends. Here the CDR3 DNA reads TGTGCCAGCAGTCCCTACCGGAGCACAGATACGCAGTATTTT. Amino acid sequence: CASSPYRSTDTQYF.

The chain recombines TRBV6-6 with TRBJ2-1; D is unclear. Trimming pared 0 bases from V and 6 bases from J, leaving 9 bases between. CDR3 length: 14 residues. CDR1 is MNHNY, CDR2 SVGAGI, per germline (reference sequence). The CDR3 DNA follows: TGTGCCAGCAGTTACTCGTCAACGCTCAATGAGCAGTTCTTC. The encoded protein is CASSYSSTLNEQFF.

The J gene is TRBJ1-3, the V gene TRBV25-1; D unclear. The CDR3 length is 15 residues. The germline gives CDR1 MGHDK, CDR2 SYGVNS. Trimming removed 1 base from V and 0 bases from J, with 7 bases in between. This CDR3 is CASSESWYSGNTIYF. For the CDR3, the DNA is TGTGCCAGCAGTGAATCTTGGTACTCTGGAAACACCATATATTTT. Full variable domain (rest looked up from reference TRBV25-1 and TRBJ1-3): EADIYQTPRYLVIGTGKKITLECSQTMGHDKMYWYQQDPGMELHLIHYSYGVNSTEKGDLSSESTVSRIRTEHFPLTLESARPSHTSQYLCASSESWYSGNTIYFGEGSWLTVV.

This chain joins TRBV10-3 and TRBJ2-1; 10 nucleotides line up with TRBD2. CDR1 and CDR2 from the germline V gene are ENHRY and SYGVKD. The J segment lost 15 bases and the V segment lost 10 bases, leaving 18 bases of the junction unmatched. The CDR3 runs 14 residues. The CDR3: CATKTPGLAGVLFF. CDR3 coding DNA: TGTGCCACCAAAACCCCAGGGCTAGCGGGAGTTTTGTTCTTC.

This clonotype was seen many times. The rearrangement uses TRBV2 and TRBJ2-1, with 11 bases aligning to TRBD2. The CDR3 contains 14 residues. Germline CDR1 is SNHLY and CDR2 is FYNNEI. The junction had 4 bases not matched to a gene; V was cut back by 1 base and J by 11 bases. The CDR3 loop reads CASSEDPSGGQQFF. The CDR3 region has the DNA TGTGCCAGCAGTGAAGATCCTAGCGGGGGGCAGCAGTTCTTC.